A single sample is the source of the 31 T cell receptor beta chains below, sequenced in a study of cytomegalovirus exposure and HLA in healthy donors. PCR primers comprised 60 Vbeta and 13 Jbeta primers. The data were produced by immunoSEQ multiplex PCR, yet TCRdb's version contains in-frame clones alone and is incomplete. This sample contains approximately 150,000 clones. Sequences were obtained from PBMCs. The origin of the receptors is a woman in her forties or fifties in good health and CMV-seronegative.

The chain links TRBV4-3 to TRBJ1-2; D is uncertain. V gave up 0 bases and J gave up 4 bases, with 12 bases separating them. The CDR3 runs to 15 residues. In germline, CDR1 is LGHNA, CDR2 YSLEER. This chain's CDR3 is CASSQDWRTGYGYTF. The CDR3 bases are TGCGCCAGCAGCCAAGATTGGAGGACTGGCTATGGCTACACCTTC.

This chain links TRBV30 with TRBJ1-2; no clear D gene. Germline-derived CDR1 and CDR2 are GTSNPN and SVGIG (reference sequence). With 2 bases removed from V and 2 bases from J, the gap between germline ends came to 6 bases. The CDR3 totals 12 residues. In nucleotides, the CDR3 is TGTGCCTGGAGTATCGCGAACTATGGCTACACCTTC. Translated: CAWSIANYGYTF.

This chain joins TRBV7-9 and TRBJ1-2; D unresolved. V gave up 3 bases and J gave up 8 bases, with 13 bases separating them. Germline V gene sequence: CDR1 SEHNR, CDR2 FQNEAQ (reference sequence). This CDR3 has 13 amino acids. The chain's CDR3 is CASSLGAGVGYTF. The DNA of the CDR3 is TGTGCCAGCAGCTTGGGTGCGGGAGTCGGCTACACCTTC.

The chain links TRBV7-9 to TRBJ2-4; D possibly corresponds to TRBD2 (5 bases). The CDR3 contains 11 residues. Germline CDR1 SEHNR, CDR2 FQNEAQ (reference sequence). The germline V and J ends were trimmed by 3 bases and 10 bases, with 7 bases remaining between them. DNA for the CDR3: TGTGCCAGCAGCTTGGACTCGATTCAGTACTTC. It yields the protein CASSLDSIQYF. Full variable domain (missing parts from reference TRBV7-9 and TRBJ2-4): DTGVSQNPRHKITKRGQNVTFRCDPISEHNRLYWYRQTLGQGPEFLTYFQNEAQLEKSRLLSDRFSAERPKGSFSTLEIQRTEQGDSAMYLCASSLDSIQYFGAGTRLSVL.

The CDR3: CASSQDRTGYNQPQHF. CDR3 DNA sequence: TGCGCCAGCAGCCAAGATAGGACAGGGTACAATCAGCCCCAGCATTTT. The chain recombines TRBV4-1 with TRBJ1-5, with 8 positions matching TRBD1. Germline CDR1 is MGHRA and CDR2 is YSYEKL. The CDR3 runs 16 residues. Trimming at V came to 0 bases and at J to 3 bases, leaving 4 bases not matched to a gene.

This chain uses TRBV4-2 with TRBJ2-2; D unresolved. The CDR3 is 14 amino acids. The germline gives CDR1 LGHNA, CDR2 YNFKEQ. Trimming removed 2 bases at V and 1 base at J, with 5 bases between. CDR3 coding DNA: TGTGCCAGCAGCCAAACGAGGAACACCGGGGAGCTGTTTTTT. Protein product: CASSQTRNTGELFF.

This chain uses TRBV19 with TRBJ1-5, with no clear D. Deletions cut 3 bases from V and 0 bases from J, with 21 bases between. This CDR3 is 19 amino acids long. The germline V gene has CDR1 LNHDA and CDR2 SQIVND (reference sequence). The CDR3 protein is CASSIFSNSEGYSNQPQHF. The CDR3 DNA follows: TGTGCCAGTAGTATTTTCTCAAACAGTGAAGGCTATAGCAATCAGCCCCAGCATTTT.

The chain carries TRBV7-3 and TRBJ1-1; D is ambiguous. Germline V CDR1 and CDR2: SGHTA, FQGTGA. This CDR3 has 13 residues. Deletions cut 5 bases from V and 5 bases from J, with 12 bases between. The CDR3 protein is CASSLRRETEAFF. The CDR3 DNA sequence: TGTGCCAGCAGCCTACGACGGGAGACTGAAGCTTTCTTT.

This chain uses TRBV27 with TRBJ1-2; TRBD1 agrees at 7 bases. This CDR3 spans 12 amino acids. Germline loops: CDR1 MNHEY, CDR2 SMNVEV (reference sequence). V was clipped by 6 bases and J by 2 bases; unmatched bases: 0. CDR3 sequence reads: CASRGQNYGYTF. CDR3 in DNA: TGTGCCAGCAGGGGACAGAACTATGGCTACACCTTC.

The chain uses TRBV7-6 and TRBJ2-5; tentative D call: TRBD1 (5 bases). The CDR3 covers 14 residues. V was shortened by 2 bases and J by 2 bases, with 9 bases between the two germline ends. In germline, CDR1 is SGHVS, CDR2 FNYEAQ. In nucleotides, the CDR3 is TGTGCCAGCAGCTTATTCGACAGTCAAGAGACCCAGTACTTC. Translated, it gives CASSLFDSQETQYF.

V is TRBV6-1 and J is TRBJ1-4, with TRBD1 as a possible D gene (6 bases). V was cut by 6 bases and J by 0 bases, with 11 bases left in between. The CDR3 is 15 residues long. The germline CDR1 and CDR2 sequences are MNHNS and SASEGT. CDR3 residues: CASRGHFATNEKLFF. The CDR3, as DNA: TGTGCCAGCAGGGGACATTTTGCAACTAATGAAAAACTGTTTTTT.

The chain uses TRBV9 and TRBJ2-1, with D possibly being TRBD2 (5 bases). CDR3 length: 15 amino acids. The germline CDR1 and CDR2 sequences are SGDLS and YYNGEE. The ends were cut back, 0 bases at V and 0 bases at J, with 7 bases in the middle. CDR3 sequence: CASSVATSSYNEQFF. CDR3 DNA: TGTGCCAGCAGCGTAGCTACTAGCTCCTACAATGAGCAGTTCTTC.

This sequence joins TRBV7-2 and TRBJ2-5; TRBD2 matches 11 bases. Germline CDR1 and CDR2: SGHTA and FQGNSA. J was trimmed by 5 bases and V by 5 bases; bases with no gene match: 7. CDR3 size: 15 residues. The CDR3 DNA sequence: TGTGCCAGCAGCCGAATGCGGACTAGCGGGGAGACCCAGTACTTC. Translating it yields CASSRMRTSGETQYF.

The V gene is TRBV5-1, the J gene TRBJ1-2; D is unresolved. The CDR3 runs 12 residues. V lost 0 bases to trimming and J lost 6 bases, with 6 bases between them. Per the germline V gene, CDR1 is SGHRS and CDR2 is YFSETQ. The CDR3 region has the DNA TGCGCCAGCAGCTTGGACGGAGATGGCTACACCTTC. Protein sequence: CASSLDGDGYTF.

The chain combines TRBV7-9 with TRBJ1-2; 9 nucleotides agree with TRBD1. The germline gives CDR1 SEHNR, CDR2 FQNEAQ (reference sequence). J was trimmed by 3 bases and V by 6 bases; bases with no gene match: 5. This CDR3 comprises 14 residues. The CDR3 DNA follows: TGTGCCAGCAGGGGGACAGGGATCCACTATGGCTACACCTTC. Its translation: CASRGTGIHYGYTF.

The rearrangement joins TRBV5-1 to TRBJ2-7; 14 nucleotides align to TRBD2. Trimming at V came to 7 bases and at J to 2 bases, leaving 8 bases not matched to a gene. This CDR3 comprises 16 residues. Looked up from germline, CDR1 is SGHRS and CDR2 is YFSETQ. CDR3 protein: CASATTTSGRAYEQYF. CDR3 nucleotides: TGCGCCAGCGCCACAACGACTAGCGGGAGGGCCTACGAGCAGTACTTC.

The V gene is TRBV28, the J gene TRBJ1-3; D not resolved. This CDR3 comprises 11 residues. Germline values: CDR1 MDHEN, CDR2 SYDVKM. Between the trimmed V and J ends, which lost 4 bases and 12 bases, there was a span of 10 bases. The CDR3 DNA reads TGTGCCAGCAGTTCGGACTTGCGCATATATTTT. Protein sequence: CASSSDLRIYF.

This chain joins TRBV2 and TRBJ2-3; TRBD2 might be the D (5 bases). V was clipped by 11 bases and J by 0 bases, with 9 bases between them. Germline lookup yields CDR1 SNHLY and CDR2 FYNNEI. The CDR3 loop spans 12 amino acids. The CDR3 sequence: CASTISTDTQYF. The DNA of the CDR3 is TGTGCCTCGACTATCAGCACAGATACGCAGTATTTT.

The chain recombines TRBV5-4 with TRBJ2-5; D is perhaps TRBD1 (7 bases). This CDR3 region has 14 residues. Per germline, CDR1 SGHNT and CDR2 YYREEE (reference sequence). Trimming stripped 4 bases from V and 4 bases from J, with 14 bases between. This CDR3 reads CASSVQGGGETQYF. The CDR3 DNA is TGTGCCAGCAGCGTGCAGGGGGGAGGAGAGACCCAGTACTTC.

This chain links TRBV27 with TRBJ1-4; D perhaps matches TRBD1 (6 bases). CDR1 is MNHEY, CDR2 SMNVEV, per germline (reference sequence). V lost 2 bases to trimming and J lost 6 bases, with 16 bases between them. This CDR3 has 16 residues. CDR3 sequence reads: CASSLTGQGRDEKLFF. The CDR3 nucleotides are TGTGCCAGCAGTTTAACTGGTCAGGGGCGGGATGAAAAACTGTTTTTT. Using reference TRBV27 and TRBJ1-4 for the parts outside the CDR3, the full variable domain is EAQVTQNPRYLITVTGKKLTVTCSQNMNHEYMSWYRQDPGLGLRQIYYSMNVEVTDKGDVPEGYKVSRKEKRNFPLILESPSPNQTSLYFCASSLTGQGRDEKLFFGSGTQLSVL.

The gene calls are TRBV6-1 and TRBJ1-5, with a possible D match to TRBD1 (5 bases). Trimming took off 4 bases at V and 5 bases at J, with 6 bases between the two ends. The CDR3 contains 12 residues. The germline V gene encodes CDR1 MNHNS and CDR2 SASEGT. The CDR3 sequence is CASSGGDQPQHF. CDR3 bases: TGTGCCAGCAGTGGGGGGGATCAGCCCCAGCATTTT.

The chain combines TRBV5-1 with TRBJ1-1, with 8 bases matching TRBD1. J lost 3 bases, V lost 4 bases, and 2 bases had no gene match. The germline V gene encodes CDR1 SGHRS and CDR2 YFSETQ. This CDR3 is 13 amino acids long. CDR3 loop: CASSLQGDTEAFF. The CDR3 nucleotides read TGCGCCAGCAGCCTACAGGGGGACACTGAAGCTTTCTTT.

CDR3 sequence (DNA): TGTGCCTGGAGTGTACTAGAGGACCAGCCCCAGCATTTT. It translates to CAWSVLEDQPQHF. J is TRBJ1-5 and V is TRBV30; D unresolved. Trimming took off 0 bases at V and 7 bases at J, with 10 bases between the two ends. Germline V gives CDR1 GTSNPN, CDR2 SVGIG (reference sequence). This CDR3 spans 13 amino acids.

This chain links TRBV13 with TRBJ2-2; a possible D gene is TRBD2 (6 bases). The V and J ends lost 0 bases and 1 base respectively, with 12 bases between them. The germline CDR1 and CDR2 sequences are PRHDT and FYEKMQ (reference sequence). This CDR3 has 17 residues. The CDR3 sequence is CASSLGDGSGNTGELFF. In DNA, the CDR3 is TGTGCCAGCAGCTTAGGGGACGGTAGCGGGAACACCGGGGAGCTGTTTTTT. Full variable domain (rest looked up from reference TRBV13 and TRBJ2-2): AAGVIQSPRHLIKEKRETATLKCYPIPRHDTVYWYQQGPGQDPQFLISFYEKMQSDKGSIPDRFSAQQFSDYHSELNMSSLELGDSALYFCASSLGDGSGNTGELFFGEGSRLTVL.

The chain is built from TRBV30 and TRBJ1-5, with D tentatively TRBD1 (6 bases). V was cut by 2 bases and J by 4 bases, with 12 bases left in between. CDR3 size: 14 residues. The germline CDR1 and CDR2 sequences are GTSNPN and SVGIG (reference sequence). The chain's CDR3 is CAWSRGTPNQPQHF. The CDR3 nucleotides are TGTGCCTGGAGTAGAGGGACACCTAATCAGCCCCAGCATTTT.

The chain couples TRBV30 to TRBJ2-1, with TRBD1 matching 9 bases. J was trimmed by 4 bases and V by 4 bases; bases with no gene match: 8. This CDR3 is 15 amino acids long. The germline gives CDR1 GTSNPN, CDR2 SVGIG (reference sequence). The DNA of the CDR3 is TGTGCCTGGACACACCGGGACAGGGATTACAATGAGCAGTTCTTC. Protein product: CAWTHRDRDYNEQFF.

The chain's CDR3 is CASSRDYLWNEQFF. In DNA form, the CDR3 reads TGCGCCAGCAGCCGGGACTACTTGTGGAATGAGCAGTTCTTC. The V and J genes are TRBV4-1 and TRBJ2-1, with TRBD2 identical over 7 bases. V lost 4 bases, J lost 7 bases, and 7 bases stayed unmatched. Germline values: CDR1 MGHRA, CDR2 YSYEKL. The CDR3 is made up of 14 amino acids.

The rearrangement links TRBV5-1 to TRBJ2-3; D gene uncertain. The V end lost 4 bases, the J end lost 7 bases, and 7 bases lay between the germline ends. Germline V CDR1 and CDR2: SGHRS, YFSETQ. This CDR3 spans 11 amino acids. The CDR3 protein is CASSPENTQYF. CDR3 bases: TGCGCCAGCAGCCCCGAGAATACGCAGTATTTT.

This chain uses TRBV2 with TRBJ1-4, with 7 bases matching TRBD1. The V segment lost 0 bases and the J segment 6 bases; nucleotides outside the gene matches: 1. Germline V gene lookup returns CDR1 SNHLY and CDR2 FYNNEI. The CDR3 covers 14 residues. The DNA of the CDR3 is TGTGCCAGCAGTGAAGCAGGGGGCTATGAAAAACTGTTTTTT. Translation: CASSEAGGYEKLFF.

The DNA of the CDR3 is TGTGCCAGCTCACCCGAACTAGCGGGAATGACAGATACGCAGTATTTT. The encoded protein is CASSPELAGMTDTQYF. V gene TRBV18 combines with J gene TRBJ2-3; 10 bases line up with TRBD2. CDR1 and CDR2 (germline): KGHSH, LQKENI. The CDR3 contains 16 residues. Trimming took 3 bases from V and 3 from J; bases not matched to a gene: 6.

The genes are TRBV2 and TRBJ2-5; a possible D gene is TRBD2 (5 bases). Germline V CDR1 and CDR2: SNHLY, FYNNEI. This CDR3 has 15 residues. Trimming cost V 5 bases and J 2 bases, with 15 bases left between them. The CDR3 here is CASSRSGLIQETQYF. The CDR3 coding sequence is TGTGCCAGCAGTCGTTCTGGACTTATACAAGAGACCCAGTACTTC.